Below are 20 T cell receptor beta chains sequenced from a single sample in a study of human T cells and chemical hapten exposure. One entry per CDR3 protein, called by TCRdb with MiXCR from the RACE reads. The sample yields around 300,000 distinct CDR3 sequences, 5.5% to 8% seen once. Time point of the sample: patch test 1, 2 weeks after DPC sensitization. As for treatment: therapeutic diphenylcyclopropenone sensitization with weekly scalp DPC. The source material was whole blood, sampled in connection with sensitization to the hapten diphenylcyclopropenone (DPC). These receptors were collected from a woman aged 18-29 years with alopecia areata. Some clones in this sample may be carry-over from other donors' samples.

This clonotype turned up a few times. The chain links TRBV6-2 or TRBV6-3 to TRBJ2-1; D is possibly TRBD2 (6 bases). Germline V CDR1 and CDR2: MNHEY, SVGEGT. V lost 3 bases, J lost 6 bases, and 9 bases lay in between. This CDR3 comprises 13 residues. CDR3 region: CASSYPGVNEQFF. DNA for the CDR3: TGTGCCAGCAGTTATCCGGGGGTCAATGAGCAGTTCTTC.

This clonotype was observed at least ten times. The chain has TRBV12-3 or TRBV12-4 and TRBJ2-7, with D perhaps matching TRBD1 (6 bases). The CDR3 loop spans 14 amino acids. Trimming left V 8 bases short and J 4 bases short, with 18 bases between. The CDR3 DNA reads TGTGCCAGCGCAGGGGAAACCATGGGGTACGAGCAGTACTTC. Protein product: CASAGETMGYEQYF.

This clonotype showed up many times. The V gene is TRBV28, the J gene TRBJ2-3, with D perhaps assigned TRBD1 or TRBD2 (5 bases each). Trimming took 5 bases from V and 5 from J, leaving 11 bases between them. The V gene's germline CDR1 is MDHEN and CDR2 SYDVKM. The CDR3 is made up of 13 amino acids. CDR3 amino acids: CASSPGGVDTQYF. The CDR3 DNA reads TGTGCCAGCAGTCCTGGGGGTGTAGATACGCAGTATTTT.

This clonotype occurred many times. V is TRBV4-3 and J is TRBJ2-6; no clear D gene. The CDR3 has 17 residues. Germline assignment: CDR1 LGHNA and CDR2 YSLEER. Between the trimmed V and J ends, which lost 0 bases and 1 base, there was a span of 10 bases. The CDR3 is CASSQEVSGSGANVLTF. The DNA of the CDR3 is TGCGCCAGCAGCCAAGAAGTCTCCGGATCTGGGGCCAACGTCCTGACTTTC.

This chain uses TRBV27 with TRBJ2-5, with D maybe TRBD1 (6 bases). Per germline, CDR1 MNHEY and CDR2 SMNVEV (reference sequence). Deletions cut 6 bases from V and 2 bases from J, with 13 bases between. The CDR3 runs 14 residues. For the CDR3, the DNA is TGTGCCAGCAGCCCCCGGACAGATCAAGAGACCCAGTACTTC. Translated: CASSPRTDQETQYF.

The rearrangement uses TRBV6-4 and TRBJ2-3; D may match TRBD1 or TRBD2 (6 bases each). The V and J ends lost 2 bases and 5 bases respectively, with 11 bases between them. Germline CDR1 reads MRHNA; CDR2 reads SNTAGT. CDR3 length: 14 residues. CDR3: CASSDKGGQDTQYF. DNA of the CDR3: TGTGCCAGCAGTGACAAGGGGGGCCAAGATACGCAGTATTTT.

This clonotype was detected many times. V and J are TRBV29-1 and TRBJ2-1, with 8 bases lining up with TRBD1. Germline values: CDR1 SQVTM, CDR2 ANQGSEA. The CDR3 consists of 14 residues. The junction had 8 bases not matched to a gene; V was cut back by 6 bases and J by 4 bases. CDR3 bases: TGCAGCGTAGCAGGGGGCTTGGGGTACAATGAGCAGTTCTTC. This codes for CSVAGGLGYNEQFF.

This clonotype was recorded a few times. The chain couples TRBV2 to TRBJ2-4; TRBD1 or TRBD2 may be the D gene (5 bases each). Germline values: CDR1 SNHLY, CDR2 FYNNEI. The CDR3 totals 13 residues. V shed 10 bases and J shed 5 bases, with 15 bases lying between them. CDR3 residues: CATRWDGQNIQYF. The CDR3 DNA reads TGTGCCACCCGATGGGACGGTCAAAACATTCAGTACTTC.

Note on this clonotype: A junction boundary mismatches the germline segment, possibly from a read error. This chain joins TRBV20-1 and TRBJ1-1, with no clear D. Germline V gene sequence: CDR1 DFQATT, CDR2 SNEGSKA (reference sequence). The CDR3 has 15 residues. CDR3 coding DNA: TGCAGTGCTAGAGATTTTAAGGGCTTGAACACTGAAGCTTTCTTC. It encodes CSARDFKGLNTEAFF.

This clonotype was detected a few times. This sequence joins TRBV12-3 or TRBV12-4 and TRBJ1-5; 10 bases agree with TRBD1. The CDR3 has 15 amino acids. The junction had 8 bases not matched to a gene; V was cut back by 5 bases and J by 7 bases. Written as DNA, the CDR3 is TGTGCCAGCAGTCCACGGGACAGGGGAGTCCAGCCCCAGCATTTT. Its protein product is CASSPRDRGVQPQHF.

This clonotype was counted ten times or more. The rearrangement uses TRBV5-1 and TRBJ2-7, with 9 nucleotides matching TRBD1. CDR1 SGHRS and CDR2 YFSETQ come from the germline V gene. The CDR3 spans 14 residues. J lost 4 bases, V lost 0 bases, and 2 bases had no gene match. The CDR3 DNA reads as TGCGCCAGCAGCTTGGAAGGACAGGGGTACGAGCAGTACTTC. It specifies CASSLEGQGYEQYF.

This clonotype was seen only a few times. An end of the junction does not agree with germline; a read error may underlie this. This rearrangement joins TRBV6-6 to TRBJ1-4; D remains ambiguous. CDR1 and CDR2 from the germline V gene are MNHNY and SVGAGI (reference sequence). This CDR3 is built from 12 residues. CDR3 residues: CASSYPADPITF. The CDR3 DNA sequence: TGTGCCAGCAGTTACCCAGCGGACCCCATTACCTTT.

The rearrangement links TRBV6-5 to TRBJ2-2, with unresolved D. V lost 0 bases, J lost 0 bases, and 5 bases lay in between. From germline, CDR1 is MNHEY and CDR2 SVGAGI. This CDR3 spans 15 amino acids. CDR3 bases: TGTGCCAGCAGTTACTCGAGCTCGAACACCGGGGAGCTGTTTTTT. Amino acid sequence: CASSYSSSNTGELFF.

Many counts were recorded for this clonotype. For the CDR3, the DNA is TGCAGCGTTGTGCCACAGGGGCGACGCGAGCAGTACTTC. Protein: CSVVPQGRREQYF. The V call is TRBV29-1, the J call TRBJ2-7; 7 nucleotides align to TRBD1. Germline values: CDR1 SQVTM, CDR2 ANQGSEA. There are 13 residues in the CDR3. The V gene end was trimmed by 4 bases and the J gene end by 6 bases; junction bases not matched to a gene: 9.

The chain is built from TRBV5-5 and TRBJ1-2; D gene unclear. Germline V gene data show CDR1 as SGHKS and CDR2 as YYEKEE (reference sequence). With 4 bases removed from V and 4 bases from J, the gap between germline ends came to 8 bases. The CDR3 consists of 12 residues. The CDR3 here is CASSLDIYGYTF. The CDR3 nucleotides are TGTGCCAGCAGCCTAGACATCTATGGCTACACCTTC.

The J gene is TRBJ2-3, the V gene TRBV4-2; no clear D. This CDR3 has 14 amino acids. V was shortened by 0 bases and J by 2 bases, with 6 bases between the two germline ends. Germline V gene lookup returns CDR1 LGHNA and CDR2 YNFKEQ. The CDR3 protein is CASSQEAYTDTQYF. Written as DNA, the CDR3 is TGTGCCAGCAGCCAAGAGGCCTACACAGATACGCAGTATTTT.

This clonotype was seen only a few times. This sequence joins TRBV3-1 and TRBJ1-3; D possibly corresponds to TRBD1 (6 bases). V lost 4 bases to trimming and J lost 4 bases, with 11 bases between them. CDR3 size: 14 residues. The germline gives CDR1 LGHDT, CDR2 YNNKEL (reference sequence). The CDR3 reads CASSPEGGGNTIYF. The CDR3 nucleotides are TGTGCCAGCAGCCCAGAGGGGGGAGGAAACACCATATATTTT.

This clonotype was recorded a few times. V is TRBV12-3 or TRBV12-4 and J is TRBJ2-1; 8 nucleotides match TRBD2. J was trimmed by 6 bases and V by 3 bases; bases with no gene match: 4. The CDR3 runs to 14 residues. CDR3 sequence (DNA): TGTGCCAGCAGTTTGAGTAGCGGGGCCAATGAGCAGTTCTTC. Translating it yields CASSLSSGANEQFF.

Ten or more counts support this clonotype. V usage is TRBV5-1 and J usage is TRBJ2-3, with 10 bases identical to TRBD2. J lost 6 bases, V lost 1 base, and 8 bases had no gene match. This CDR3 has 16 residues. Germline V gives CDR1 SGHRS, CDR2 YFSETQ. The CDR3 nucleotides are TGCGCCAGCAGCTTGACAAGCGGGGGGGCCGGGGATACGCAGTATTTT. This codes for CASSLTSGGAGDTQYF.

This clonotype was seen repeatedly, ten times or more. The rearrangement uses TRBV29-1 and TRBJ2-3, with D tentatively TRBD2 (5 bases). Germline lookup yields CDR1 SQVTM and CDR2 ANQGSEA. The CDR3 runs 14 residues. Trimming shortened V by 3 bases and J by 0 bases, and 10 bases separated the two germline ends. The DNA of the CDR3 is TGCAGCGTTGATGAGGGATCTAGCACAGATACGCAGTATTTT. Translating it yields CSVDEGSSTDTQYF.